These T cell receptor beta chains were read from a single sample in a study of shared clonotypes between healthy human individuals. Profiled with immunoSEQ multiplex PCR; TCRdb holds only in-frame clones, not every one. The table lists roughly 410,000 clones, roughly 96% of them singletons. The sample was memory CD8+ T cells sorted from blood. The receptors derive from a man aged 25 to 45 in good health. Each CDR3 is given with its conserved first and last residue. The order of the fields is clone size, V gene, J gene, D gene, CDR3 protein, CDR3 DNA. D genes are given only for firm matches. Expanded clones are given a class, and other clones once, few, many or no size at all.

size: -
V: TRBV19
J: TRBJ2-7
D: -
CDR3: CASSATVPAYEQYF
DNA: TGTGCCAGTAGTGCGACAGTTCCCGCTTACGAGCAGTACTTC

size: -
V: TRBV7-9
J: TRBJ2-7
D: TRBD2
CDR3: CASSSGTSGRAVSYEQYF
DNA: TGTGCCAGCAGCTCCGGGACTAGCGGGAGGGCCGTTTCCTACGAGCAGTACTTC

size: -
V: TRBV7-2
J: TRBJ2-3
D: TRBD1
CDR3: CASSLGWGQGATDTQYF
DNA: TGTGCCAGCAGCTTAGGGTGGGGACAGGGGGCCACAGATACGCAGTATTTT

size: -
V: TRBV7-2
J: TRBJ2-7
D: -
CDR3: CASSLDPGNYEQYF
DNA: TGTGCCAGCAGCTTAGATCCGGGAAACTACGAGCAGTACTTC

size: once
V: TRBV28
J: TRBJ2-5
D: TRBD2
CDR3: CASRPILGGRETQYF
DNA: TGTGCCAGCCGTCCCATATTGGGGGGGAGAGAGACCCAGTACTTC

size: -
V: TRBV10-3
J: TRBJ1-2
D: -
CDR3: CAISESKTGLTNYGYTF
DNA: TGTGCCATCAGTGAGTCAAAAACGGGACTCACTAACTATGGCTACACCTTC

size: -
V: TRBV5-4
J: TRBJ1-1
D: -
CDR3: CASTYGVEIMNTEAFF
DNA: TGTGCCAGCACCTATGGAGTTGAAATAATGAACACTGAAGCTTTCTTT

size: -
V: TRBV10-3
J: TRBJ2-1
D: TRBD2
CDR3: CAISEPGLAGEFF
DNA: TGTGCCATCAGTGAGCCCGGACTAGCGGGAGAGTTCTTC

size: -
V: TRBV5-1
J: TRBJ1-2
D: TRBD1
CDR3: CASSLRTGDPYGYTF
DNA: TGCGCCAGCAGCTTGAGAACAGGGGACCCCTATGGCTACACCTTC

size: once
V: TRBV5-1
J: TRBJ1-2
D: TRBD1
CDR3: CASSAGGGKDGYTF
DNA: TGCGCCAGCAGTGCAGGGGGCGGAAAGGATGGCTACACCTTC

size: -
V: TRBV11-3
J: TRBJ2-7
D: -
CDR3: CASSPGRSYEQYF
DNA: TGTGCCAGCAGCCCGGGACGGAGCTACGAGCAGTACTTC

size: once
V: TRBV4-1
J: TRBJ2-7
D: TRBD1
CDR3: CASSQNRGRYEQYF
DNA: TGCGCCAGCAGCCAGAACAGGGGCAGGTACGAGCAGTACTTC

size: -
V: TRBV13
J: TRBJ2-1
D: -
CDR3: CASRKGISYNEQFF
DNA: TGTGCCAGCAGGAAGGGCATATCCTACAATGAGCAGTTCTTC

size: -
V: TRBV4-2
J: TRBJ2-7
D: TRBD2
CDR3: CASSQDTGRLAGAPSSYEQYF
DNA: TGTGCCAGCAGCCAAGATACGGGCCGACTGGCGGGAGCTCCTAGCTCCTACGAGCAGTACTTC

size: -
V: TRBV28
J: TRBJ2-7
D: TRBD1
CDR3: CASSSGMRQGKGEQYF
DNA: TGTGCCAGCAGTTCCGGGATGAGACAGGGGAAGGGCGAGCAGTACTTC

size: -
V: TRBV5-6
J: TRBJ1-4
D: -
CDR3: CASSLDGKRLEKLFF
DNA: TGTGCCAGCAGCTTGGATGGGAAACGCCTTGAAAAACTGTTTTTT

size: -
V: TRBV2
J: TRBJ2-7
D: -
CDR3: CASNPRGSEQYF
DNA: TGTGCCAGCAACCCTCGGGGCTCCGAGCAGTACTTC

size: -
V: TRBV28
J: TRBJ1-1
D: TRBD1
CDR3: CASRVGGVQGAGEAFF
DNA: TGTGCCAGCAGGGTCGGGGGTGTACAGGGGGCTGGTGAAGCTTTCTTT

size: -
V: TRBV21-1
J: TRBJ2-7
D: -
CDR3: CASSKPSGSDRSYEQYF
DNA: TGTGCCAGCAGCAAACCCTCCGGGTCAGACAGGTCCTACGAGCAGTACTTC

size: -
V: TRBV18
J: TRBJ1-5
D: -
CDR3: CASSLDNYSNQPQHF
DNA: TGTGCCAGCTCACTTGACAATTATAGCAATCAGCCCCAGCATTTT

size: -
V: TRBV27
J: TRBJ2-1
D: TRBD2
CDR3: CASSFLAGADEQFF
DNA: TGTGCCAGCAGTTTTCTAGCGGGAGCCGATGAGCAGTTCTTC

size: -
V: TRBV4-1
J: TRBJ2-1
D: -
CDR3: CASSHPGGDNEQFF
DNA: TGCGCCAGCAGCCACCCCGGCGGGGACAATGAGCAGTTCTTC

size: -
V: TRBV30
J: TRBJ1-2
D: TRBD1
CDR3: CAWNSGTGGGYTF
DNA: TGTGCCTGGAATTCCGGGACAGGGGGTGGCTACACCTTC

size: -
V: TRBV5-1
J: TRBJ2-3
D: -
CDR3: CASSLQGVGTDTQYF
DNA: TGCGCCAGCAGCTTGCAGGGCGTAGGCACAGATACGCAGTATTTT

size: -
V: TRBV7-2
J: TRBJ2-7
D: -
CDR3: CASSIGVGEQYF
DNA: TGTGCCAGCAGCATAGGAGTTGGCGAGCAGTACTTC

size: -
V: TRBV30
J: TRBJ2-1
D: -
CDR3: CAWSGEKLYNEQFF
DNA: TGTGCCTGGAGTGGGGAGAAGTTATACAATGAGCAGTTCTTC

size: once
V: TRBV18
J: TRBJ1-2
D: -
CDR3: CASPPGNGYTF
DNA: TGTGCCAGCCCACCAGGGAATGGCTACACCTTC

size: -
V: TRBV7-8
J: TRBJ2-7
D: TRBD1
CDR3: CASSLLTRGQGTAEQYF
DNA: TGTGCCAGCAGCCTCCTCACTCGCGGACAGGGCACTGCCGAGCAGTACTTC

size: -
V: TRBV6-5
J: TRBJ2-2
D: -
CDR3: CASSYRGSTGELFF
DNA: TGTGCCAGCAGTTACCGGGGAAGCACCGGGGAGCTGTTTTTT

size: -
V: TRBV10-1
J: TRBJ1-1
D: -
CDR3: CASSVDLFTEAFF
DNA: TGCGCCAGCAGTGTTGACTTATTCACTGAAGCTTTCTTT

size: -
V: TRBV28
J: TRBJ1-4
D: TRBD1
CDR3: CASRVQGVANEKLFF
DNA: TGTGCCAGCAGGGTACAGGGGGTAGCTAATGAAAAACTGTTTTTT

size: -
V: TRBV10-3
J: TRBJ2-7
D: -
CDR3: CGAASGYEQYF
DNA: TGTGGAGCGGCGTCTGGCTACGAGCAGTACTTC

size: -
V: TRBV10-3
J: TRBJ2-7
D: -
CDR3: CAISESVAYEQYF
DNA: TGTGCCATCAGTGAGTCGGTAGCCTACGAGCAGTACTTC

size: -
V: TRBV9
J: TRBJ2-1
D: -
CDR3: CASSATTANNEQFF
DNA: TGTGCCAGCAGCGCCACCACAGCGAACAATGAGCAGTTCTTC

size: -
V: TRBV7-3
J: TRBJ2-3
D: TRBD2
CDR3: CASSSQPITSGSTDTQYF
DNA: TGTGCCAGCAGCTCCCAGCCCATAACTAGCGGGAGTACGGATACGCAGTATTTT

size: -
V: TRBV7-8
J: TRBJ2-2
D: TRBD1
CDR3: CASSLVTGPNTGELFF
DNA: TGTGCCAGCAGCTTAGTGACAGGGCCGAACACCGGGGAGCTGTTTTTT

size: -
V: TRBV11-2
J: TRBJ2-7
D: TRBD2
CDR3: CASSLDLAAYEQYF
DNA: TGTGCCAGCAGCTTAGATCTAGCGGCCTACGAGCAGTACTTC

size: -
V: TRBV6-6
J: TRBJ2-7
D: TRBD2
CDR3: CASSYSRLAGYEQYF
DNA: TGTGCCAGCAGTTACTCCCGGCTAGCGGGCTACGAGCAGTACTTC

size: once
V: TRBV5-1
J: TRBJ2-3
D: TRBD2
CDR3: CASSAATGLAGDTQYF
DNA: TGCGCCAGCAGCGCCGCGACTGGGCTAGCGGGGGATACGCAGTATTTT

size: -
V: TRBV7-8
J: TRBJ2-6
D: -
CDR3: CASLSGANVLTF
DNA: TGTGCCAGTCTATCTGGGGCCAACGTCCTGACTTTC

size: -
V: TRBV5-6
J: TRBJ2-3
D: -
CDR3: CASSFADTQYF
DNA: TGTGCCAGCAGCTTTGCCGATACGCAGTATTTT

size: -
V: TRBV5-1
J: TRBJ2-3
D: TRBD2
CDR3: CAGRLAGITDTQYF
DNA: TGCGCCGGCCGACTAGCGGGGATCACAGATACGCAGTATTTT

size: -
V: TRBV9
J: TRBJ2-5
D: -
CDR3: CASSVDTSTQYF
DNA: TGTGCCAGCAGCGTAGATACTAGCACCCAGTACTTC

size: -
V: TRBV5-1
J: TRBJ1-3
D: -
CDR3: CASSLSDSSGNTIYF
DNA: TGCGCCAGCAGCTTGAGCGACAGCTCTGGAAACACCATATATTTT

size: -
V: TRBV18
J: TRBJ2-3
D: -
CDR3: CASSNFGTDTQYF
DNA: TGTGCCAGCTCTAACTTCGGAACAGATACGCAGTATTTT

size: once
V: TRBV4-1
J: TRBJ2-7
D: -
CDR3: CASSQDPPQVSYEQYF
DNA: TGCGCCAGCAGCCAAGACCCACCACAGGTCTCCTACGAGCAGTACTTC

size: -
V: TRBV11-2
J: TRBJ2-1
D: TRBD2
CDR3: CASSLGRSSYNEQFF
DNA: TGTGCCAGCAGCCTCGGGAGGAGCTCCTACAATGAGCAGTTCTTC

size: -
V: TRBV5-4
J: TRBJ1-1
D: -
CDR3: CASRSSENTEAFF
DNA: TGTGCCAGCAGGAGTTCGGAGAACACTGAAGCTTTCTTT

size: -
V: TRBV11-2
J: TRBJ1-1
D: TRBD1
CDR3: CASSSQGTANTEAFF
DNA: TGTGCCAGCAGCTCTCAAGGGACAGCTAACACTGAAGCTTTCTTT

size: once
V: TRBV10-2
J: TRBJ2-7
D: TRBD1
CDR3: CASSRTGTSYEQYF
DNA: TGCGCCAGCAGCCGGACAGGAACATCCTACGAGCAGTACTTC

size: once
V: TRBV6-5
J: TRBJ1-1
D: -
CDR3: CASSPPQAGTEAFF
DNA: TGTGCCAGCAGCCCCCCCCAGGCAGGCACTGAAGCTTTCTTT

size: -
V: TRBV20-1
J: TRBJ2-2
D: -
CDR3: CSAREYGELFF
DNA: TGCAGTGCCAGGGAGTACGGGGAGCTGTTTTTT

size: -
V: TRBV11-2
J: TRBJ1-4
D: -
CDR3: CASSLDGHNEKLFF
DNA: TGTGCCAGCAGCTTAGACGGCCATAATGAAAAACTGTTTTTT

size: -
V: TRBV15
J: TRBJ2-7
D: TRBD1
CDR3: CATSRGTGPYEQYF
DNA: TGTGCCACCAGCAGAGGGACAGGGCCGTACGAGCAGTACTTC

size: -
V: TRBV4-2
J: TRBJ2-3
D: TRBD2
CDR3: CASSQLAGLTDTQYF
DNA: TGTGCCAGCAGCCAGTTAGCGGGACTCACAGATACGCAGTATTTT

size: -
V: TRBV7-8
J: TRBJ1-5
D: TRBD1
CDR3: CASSKGTGYSNQPQHF
DNA: TGTGCCAGCAGCAAAGGGACAGGGTATAGCAATCAGCCCCAGCATTTT

size: -
V: TRBV9
J: TRBJ2-3
D: -
CDR3: CASSSRQQADTQYF
DNA: TGTGCCAGCAGCTCACGCCAGCAGGCAGATACGCAGTATTTT

size: -
V: TRBV2
J: TRBJ2-7
D: -
CDR3: CASSSDYYEQYF
DNA: TGTGCCAGCAGTTCGGACTACTACGAGCAGTACTTC